The rows below give T cell receptor beta chains drawn from one sample of a study of control samples from healthy donors and cancer patients. The data were produced by immunoSEQ multiplex PCR, yet TCRdb's version contains in-frame clones alone and is incomplete. Here the sample spans some 120,000 clones, about 88% being singletons. The sample taken for sequencing was blood. The receptors were sampled from a man younger than 35 in good health. Both conserved end residues are trimmed from each CDR3.

j_call | v_call | cdr3_aa
TRBJ2-7 | TRBV5-6 | ASTQEAGGVGEQY
TRBJ1-1 | TRBV7-2 | ASSLWVLFNTEAF
TRBJ2-2 | TRBV30 | AWSVARGGELF
TRBJ2-1 | TRBV27 | ASRSPLAGGRGEQF
TRBJ2-5 | TRBV7-9 | ASSSPGLVEETQY
TRBJ1-5 | TRBV6-6 | ASIGGALRQPQH
TRBJ2-7 | TRBV11-1 | ASSSQLAGGNYEQY
TRBJ2-7 | TRBV28 | ASSLPRVSHEQY
TRBJ2-2 | TRBV7-3 | ASSLGGSGNTGELF
TRBJ1-2 | TRBV5-4 | ASSLETYGYT
TRBJ1-1 | TRBV6-5 | ASSYSKDRVAF
TRBJ2-7 | TRBV10-1 | ASSESSLQGTYEQY
TRBJ2-2 | TRBV25-1 | ASSDWTVEGGELF
TRBJ1-3 | TRBV19 | ASSTRSVGAGNTIY
TRBJ1-2 | TRBV7-2 | ASRTERHDGYT
TRBJ1-1 | TRBV2 | ASTGQGAKTEAF
TRBJ1-2 | TRBV24-1 | ATSDPGIAYGYT
TRBJ2-7 | TRBV5-4 | ASSPRSGPSYEQY
TRBJ2-1 | TRBV6-5 | ASSKSGLAGREQF
TRBJ1-6 | TRBV6-4 | ASSETYNSPLH
TRBJ1-6 | TRBV7-9 | ASSQSTGVGSPLH
TRBJ2-1 | TRBV7-8 | ASSLVESHNEQF
TRBJ1-2 | TRBV7-9 | ASRPRDRAGYT
TRBJ1-1 | TRBV20-1 | SASGKGYTEAF
TRBJ2-7 | TRBV7-3 | ASSFGQAYEQY
TRBJ2-7 | TRBV7-9 | ASSPGGAREQY
TRBJ1-1 | TRBV6-5 | ASIKGGVNTEAF
TRBJ2-3 | TRBV2 | ASRVTGTDTQY
TRBJ2-5 | TRBV5-1 | ASSSGDSQETQY
TRBJ1-5 | TRBV5-6 | ASSSGQVRLDSNQPQH
TRBJ2-3 | TRBV28 | ASNPYGLAGGADTQY
TRBJ2-7 | TRBV6-5 | ASSYPGRGVHEQY
TRBJ2-5 | TRBV19 | ASKVGGQAQETQY
TRBJ1-5 | TRBV10-3 | AIRQGREGNQPQH
TRBJ1-5 | TRBV28 | ASRLTGGRGQPQH
TRBJ1-2 | TRBV19 | ASSRMEAHYGYT
TRBJ1-2 | TRBV6-6 | ASRAGDYGYT
TRBJ1-2 | TRBV30 | AGTGTRIDYT
TRBJ1-1 | TRBV5-8 | ASSLVLTNTEAF
TRBJ2-7 | TRBV28 | ASSLFTAYEQY
TRBJ1-2 | TRBV30 | AWSRDSTGYT
TRBJ2-1 | TRBV6-6 | ASSYGWVNEQF
TRBJ1-1 | TRBV30 | AWSTELQVNTEAF
TRBJ2-3 | TRBV9 | ASSVVGGLTGTDTQY
TRBJ1-2 | TRBV5-1 | ASSYGTGYGYT
TRBJ1-2 | TRBV19 | ASSLGQAANYGYT
TRBJ2-3 | TRBV7-2 | ASSPTRGRGTDTQY
TRBJ2-7 | TRBV5-1 | ASSTGPGAGYEQY
TRBJ1-2 | TRBV27 | ASSLTRNYGYT
TRBJ1-3 | TRBV27 | ASGDRGLGGNTIY